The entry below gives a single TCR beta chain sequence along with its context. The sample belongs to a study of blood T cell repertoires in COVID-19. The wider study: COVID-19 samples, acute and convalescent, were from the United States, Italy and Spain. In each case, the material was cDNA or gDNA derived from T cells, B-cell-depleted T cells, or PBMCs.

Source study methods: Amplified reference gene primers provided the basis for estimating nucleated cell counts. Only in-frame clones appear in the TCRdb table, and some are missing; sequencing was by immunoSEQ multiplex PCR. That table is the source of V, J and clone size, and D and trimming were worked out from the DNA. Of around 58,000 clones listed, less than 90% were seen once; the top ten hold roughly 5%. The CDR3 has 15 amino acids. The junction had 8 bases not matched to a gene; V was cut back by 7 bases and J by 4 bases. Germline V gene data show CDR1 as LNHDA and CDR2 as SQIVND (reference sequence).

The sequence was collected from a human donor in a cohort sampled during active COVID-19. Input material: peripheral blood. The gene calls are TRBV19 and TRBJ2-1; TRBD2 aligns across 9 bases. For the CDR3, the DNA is TGTGCCAGTATGGGGTCCAGCGGGGGGTACAATGAGCAGTTCTTC. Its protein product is CASMGSSGGYNEQFF.